The 9 T cell receptor beta chains below were found in one sample sequenced in a study of blood T cell repertoires in COVID-19. TCRdb's table, derived via immunoSEQ multiplex PCR, lists solely in-frame clones and lacks some. Of 100,000 to 150,000 clones in the sample, around four fifths were seen once. The sequenced material came from peripheral blood. The receptor set was obtained from a middle-aged man with active or convalescent COVID-19.

This clone was seen only a few times. J is TRBJ1-2 and V is TRBV9; 11 nucleotides match TRBD1. V was pared by 3 bases and J by 7 bases, with 5 bases of the junction left unmatched. The CDR3 runs 14 residues. CDR1 SGDLS and CDR2 YYNGEE come from the germline V gene. The CDR3 nucleotides are TGTGCCAGCAGCGCCGGACAGGGGGCGAGTGGCTACACCTTC. This gives the protein CASSAGQGASGYTF.

The rearrangement links TRBV27 to TRBJ1-6; 7 bases line up with TRBD1. The CDR3 has 18 amino acids. The germline CDR1 and CDR2 sequences are MNHEY and SMNVEV (reference sequence). V dropped 2 bases and J dropped 0; count of bases not matched to a gene: 7. The CDR3 sequence is CASSLLAGGRSYNSPLHF. The CDR3 DNA sequence: TGTGCCAGCAGTTTACTGGCAGGGGGTCGCTCCTATAATTCACCCCTCCACTTT.

The chain recombines TRBV5-8 with TRBJ1-6; TRBD1 is a possible D gene (6 bases). This CDR3 is 15 amino acids long. Trimming stripped 10 bases from V and 0 bases from J, with 14 bases between. CDR1 is SGHTS, CDR2 YDEGEE, per germline. The CDR3, as DNA: TGTGCCGGCACCCGGGGACACTCCTATAATTCACCCCTCCACTTT. It codes for CAGTRGHSYNSPLHF.

The V and J genes are TRBV27 and TRBJ2-7; TRBD1 agrees at 7 bases. The CDR3 spans 12 residues. The V and J ends lost 6 bases and 7 bases, in that order; junction bases with no gene match: 6. The germline CDR1 and CDR2 sequences are MNHEY and SMNVEV (reference sequence). The CDR3 bases are TGTGCCAGCAGCTCCCCAGGGGGAGAGCAGTACTTC. Its translation: CASSSPGGEQYF.

This chain uses TRBV7-2 with TRBJ2-7, with 8 bases that match TRBD1. The J segment lost 2 bases and the V segment lost 0 bases, leaving 3 bases of the junction unmatched. Germline V lookup: CDR1 SGHTA, CDR2 FQGNSA. CDR3 length equals 15 residues. The CDR3 coding sequence is TGTGCCAGCAGCTTAGCGACAGGGGTGCCCTACGAGCAGTACTTC. It translates to CASSLATGVPYEQYF.

The rearrangement uses TRBV4-1 and TRBJ2-7, with TRBD1 matching over 8 bases. V lost 1 base and J lost 5; bases outside the gene matches: 10. Germline values: CDR1 MGHRA, CDR2 YSYEKL. The CDR3 consists of 16 residues. The DNA for the CDR3 is TGCGCCAGCAGCCAAGCTCTCTGGCCAGGGGGCCACGAGCAGTACTTC. Protein: CASSQALWPGGHEQYF.

This chain uses TRBV6-1 with TRBJ1-3; 7 bases map to TRBD1. V was clipped by 2 bases and J by 6 bases; unmatched bases: 1. The CDR3 sequence is 13 residues long. Germline CDR1 is MNHNS and CDR2 is SASEGT. The CDR3 sequence is CASSEQGENTIYF. In DNA form, the CDR3 reads TGTGCCAGCAGTGAACAGGGGGAAAACACCATATATTTT.

The rearrangement links TRBV6-2 or TRBV6-3 to TRBJ2-2, with 9 bases matching TRBD2. There are 18 residues in the CDR3. V trimming: 2 bases; J trimming: 1 base; junction bases outside the gene matches: 8. In germline, CDR1 is MNHEY, CDR2 SVGEGT. CDR3 nucleotides: TGTGCCAGCAGTTACAGTCCCCTTAGCGGGGGGAACACCGGGGAGCTGTTTTTT. Amino acid sequence: CASSYSPLSGGNTGELFF.

The rearrangement joins TRBV5-4 to TRBJ2-7; the match to TRBD1 covers 7 bases. CDR3 length: 14 residues. V gave up 4 bases and J gave up 3 bases; unmatched junction bases: 7. Germline V CDR1 and CDR2: SGHNT, YYREEE (reference sequence). The DNA for the CDR3 is TGTGCCAGCAGCCAGGGGCAGGGGGTCTACGAGCAGTACTTC. Protein: CASSQGQGVYEQYF.